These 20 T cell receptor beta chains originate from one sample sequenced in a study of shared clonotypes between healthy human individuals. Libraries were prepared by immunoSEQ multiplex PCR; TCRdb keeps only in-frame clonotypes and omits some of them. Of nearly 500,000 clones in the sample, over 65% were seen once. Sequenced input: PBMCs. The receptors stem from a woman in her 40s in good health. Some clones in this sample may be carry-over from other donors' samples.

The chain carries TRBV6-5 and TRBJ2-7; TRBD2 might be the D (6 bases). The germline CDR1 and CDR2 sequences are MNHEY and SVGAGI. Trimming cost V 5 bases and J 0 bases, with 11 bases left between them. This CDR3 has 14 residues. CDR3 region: CASSPRRDSYEQYF. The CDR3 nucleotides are TGTGCCAGCAGTCCACGGCGGGACTCCTACGAGCAGTACTTC.

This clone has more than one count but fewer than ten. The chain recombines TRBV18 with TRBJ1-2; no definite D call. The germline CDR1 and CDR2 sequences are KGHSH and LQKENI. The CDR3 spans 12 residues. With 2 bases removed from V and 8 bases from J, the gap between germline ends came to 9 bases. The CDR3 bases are TGTGCCAGCTCACCAGCACTTCGCGGCTACACCTTC. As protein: CASSPALRGYTF.

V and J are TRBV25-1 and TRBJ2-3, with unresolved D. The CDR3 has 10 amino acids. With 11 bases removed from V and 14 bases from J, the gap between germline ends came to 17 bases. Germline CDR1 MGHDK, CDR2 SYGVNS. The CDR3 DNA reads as TGTGCCTGCCGACCGTCCCCGAGGTATTTT. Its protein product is CACRPSPRYF.

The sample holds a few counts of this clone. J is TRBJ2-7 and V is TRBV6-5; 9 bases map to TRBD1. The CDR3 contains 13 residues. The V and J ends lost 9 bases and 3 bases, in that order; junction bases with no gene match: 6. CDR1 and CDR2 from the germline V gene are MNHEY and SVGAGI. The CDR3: CASTGQGLYEQYF. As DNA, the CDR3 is TGTGCCAGTACTGGACAGGGGCTCTACGAGCAGTACTTC.

The CDR3 here is CAWSEHGLLTTETQYF. In DNA form, the CDR3 reads TGTGCCTGGAGTGAGCACGGACTCCTTACCACGGAGACCCAGTACTTC. The chain employs TRBV30 and TRBJ2-5; D is perhaps TRBD2 (5 bases). The CDR3 covers 16 residues. Per the germline V gene, CDR1 is GTSNPN and CDR2 is SVGIG (reference sequence). V was clipped by 1 base and J by 5 bases, with 20 bases between them. Supplemented by reference TRBV30 and TRBJ2-5, the full variable domain reads SQTIHQWPATLVQPVGSPLSLECTVEGTSNPNLYWYRQAAGRGLQLLFYSVGIGQISSEVPQNLSASRPQDRQFILSSKKLLLSDSGFYLCAWSEHGLLTTETQYFGPGTRLLVL.

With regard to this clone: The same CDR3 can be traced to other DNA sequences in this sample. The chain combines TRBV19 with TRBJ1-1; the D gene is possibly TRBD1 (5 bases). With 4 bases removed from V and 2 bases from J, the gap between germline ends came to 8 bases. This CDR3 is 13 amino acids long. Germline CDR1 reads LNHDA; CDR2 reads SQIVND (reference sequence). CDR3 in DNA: TGTGCCAGTAGTACGACAGTCAACACTGAAGCTTTCTTT. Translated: CASSTTVNTEAFF.

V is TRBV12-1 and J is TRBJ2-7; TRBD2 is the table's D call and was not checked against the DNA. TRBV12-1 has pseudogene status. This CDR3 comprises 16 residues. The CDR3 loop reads CASSCPISAKVGEQYF. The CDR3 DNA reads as TGTGCCAGCAGCTGCCCCATTAGCGCTAAAGTGGGCGAGCAGTACTTC.

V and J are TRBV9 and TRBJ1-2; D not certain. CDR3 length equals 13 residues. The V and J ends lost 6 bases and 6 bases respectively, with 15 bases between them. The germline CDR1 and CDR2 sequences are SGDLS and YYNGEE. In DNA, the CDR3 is TGTGCCAGCACCGAGGGAGGCCCCAATGGCTACACCTTC. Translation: CASTEGGPNGYTF. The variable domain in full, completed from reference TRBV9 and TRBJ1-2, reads DSGVTQTPKHLITATGQRVTLRCSPRSGDLSVYWYQQSLDQGLQFLIQYYNGEERAKGNILERFSAQQFPDLHSELNLSSLELGDSALYFCASTEGGPNGYTFGSGTRLTVV.

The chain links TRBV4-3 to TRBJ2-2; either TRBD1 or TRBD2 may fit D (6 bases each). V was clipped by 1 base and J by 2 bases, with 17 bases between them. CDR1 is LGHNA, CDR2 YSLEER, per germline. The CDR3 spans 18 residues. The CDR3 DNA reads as TGCGCCAGCAGCCAAGTTCCGGGGGCCAGATTAAACACCGGGGAGCTGTTTTTT. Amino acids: CASSQVPGARLNTGELFF.

Here the CDR3 reads CSVDGGTGANVLTF. The CDR3 region has the DNA TGCAGCGTTGATGGGGGTACTGGGGCCAACGTCCTGACTTTC. This sequence joins TRBV29-1 and TRBJ2-6; D could derive from TRBD1 or TRBD2 (5 bases each). The V and J ends lost 3 bases and 2 bases respectively, with 8 bases between them. This CDR3 spans 14 amino acids. Germline V gives CDR1 SQVTM, CDR2 ANQGSEA.

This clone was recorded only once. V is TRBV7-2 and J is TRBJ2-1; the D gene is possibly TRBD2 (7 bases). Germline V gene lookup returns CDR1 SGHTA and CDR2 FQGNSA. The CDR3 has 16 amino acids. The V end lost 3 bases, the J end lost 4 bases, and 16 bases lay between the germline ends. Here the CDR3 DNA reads TGTGCCAGCAGCTTCGGGGGCGGGAGATATTACAATGAGCAGTTCTTC. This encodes CASSFGGGRYYNEQFF.

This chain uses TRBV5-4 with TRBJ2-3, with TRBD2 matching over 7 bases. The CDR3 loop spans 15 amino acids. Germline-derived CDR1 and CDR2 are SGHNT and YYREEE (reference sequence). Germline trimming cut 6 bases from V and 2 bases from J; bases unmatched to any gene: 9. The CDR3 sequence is CASTEAGNPTDTQYF. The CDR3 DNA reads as TGTGCCAGCACGGAAGCGGGAAATCCCACAGATACGCAGTATTTT. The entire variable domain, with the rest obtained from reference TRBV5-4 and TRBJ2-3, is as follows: ETGVTQSPTHLIKTRGQQVTLRCSSQSGHNTVSWYQQALGQGPQFIFQYYREEENGRGNFPPRFSGLQFPNYSSELNVNALELDDSALYLCASTEAGNPTDTQYFGPGTRLTVL.

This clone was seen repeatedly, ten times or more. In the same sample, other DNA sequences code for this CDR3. The CDR3 DNA reads TGCAGCGTGGGGTTCGGCAGCAGATTTCAAGAGACCCAGTACTTC. It specifies CSVGFGSRFQETQYF. J is TRBJ2-5 and V is TRBV29-1; the D is unclear. There are 15 residues in the CDR3. The V and J ends lost 6 bases and 2 bases respectively, with 19 bases between them. Germline lookup yields CDR1 SQVTM and CDR2 ANQGSEA.

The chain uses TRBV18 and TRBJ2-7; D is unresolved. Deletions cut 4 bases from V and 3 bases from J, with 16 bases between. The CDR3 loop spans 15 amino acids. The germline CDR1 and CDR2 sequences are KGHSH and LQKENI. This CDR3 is CASSLSGVRNYEQYF. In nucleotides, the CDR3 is TGTGCCAGCTCACTGTCAGGAGTTCGAAACTACGAGCAGTACTTC.

The CDR3 DNA reads as TGTGCCACCGACAAAGGGACAGAAGCTTTCTTT. Translated: CATDKGTEAFF. The gene calls are TRBV28 and TRBJ1-1, with D possibly TRBD1 on 6 matching bases. Deletions cut 10 bases from V and 8 bases from J, with 14 bases between. Germline assignment: CDR1 MDHEN and CDR2 SYDVKM. The length of the CDR3 is 11 residues.

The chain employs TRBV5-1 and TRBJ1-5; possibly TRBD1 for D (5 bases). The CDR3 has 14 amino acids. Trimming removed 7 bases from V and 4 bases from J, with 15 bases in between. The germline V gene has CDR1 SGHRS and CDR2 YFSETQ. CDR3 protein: CASSLDGANQPQHF. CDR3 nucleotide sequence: TGCGCCAGCTCCTTGGACGGGGCTAATCAGCCCCAGCATTTT.

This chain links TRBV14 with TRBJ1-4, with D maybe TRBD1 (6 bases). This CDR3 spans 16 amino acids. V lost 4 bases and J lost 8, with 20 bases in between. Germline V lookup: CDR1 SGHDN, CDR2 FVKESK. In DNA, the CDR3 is TGTGCCAGCAGCCCCCCAGGGGCCGAGGCTTGGGAAAAACTGTTTTTT. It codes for CASSPPGAEAWEKLFF.

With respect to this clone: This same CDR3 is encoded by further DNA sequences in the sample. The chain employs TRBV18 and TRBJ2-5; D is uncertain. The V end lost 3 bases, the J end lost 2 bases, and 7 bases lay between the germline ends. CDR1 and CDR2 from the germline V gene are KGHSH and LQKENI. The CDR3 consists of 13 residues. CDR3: CASSPGTQETQYF. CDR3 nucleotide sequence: TGTGCCAGCTCACCCGGCACACAAGAGACCCAGTACTTC.

For the CDR3, the DNA is TGTGCCAGCAGCCCCGGGGACAGCAACTATGGCTACACCTTC. This gives the protein CASSPGDSNYGYTF. The chain carries TRBV5-5 and TRBJ1-2; 7 nucleotides match TRBD1. V shed 4 bases and J 2 bases; nucleotides not matched to a gene: 5. The germline V gene encodes CDR1 SGHKS and CDR2 YYEKEE (reference sequence). The CDR3 is 14 residues long.

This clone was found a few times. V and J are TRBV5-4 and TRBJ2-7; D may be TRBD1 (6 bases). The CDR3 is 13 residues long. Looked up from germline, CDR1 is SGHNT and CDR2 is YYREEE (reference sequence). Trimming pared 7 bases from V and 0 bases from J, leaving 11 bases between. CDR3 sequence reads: CASGDRISYEQYF. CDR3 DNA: TGTGCCAGCGGCGACAGGATCTCCTACGAGCAGTACTTC.